Following are 14 T cell receptor beta chains from one sample sequenced in a study of human T cells and chemical hapten exposure. TCRdb independently ran MiXCR on the RACE reads; one entry per CDR3 protein. The data hold approximately 100,000 distinct CDR3 sequences, with approximately 10% observed a single time. Stated time point: patch test 1, 2 weeks after DPC sensitization. Indicated treatment: therapeutic diphenylcyclopropenone sensitization with weekly scalp DPC. Sample: whole blood, taken in connection with sensitization to the hapten diphenylcyclopropenone (DPC). These receptor sequences come from a middle-aged woman with alopecia areata. Some clones in this sample may be carry-over from other donors' samples.

This clonotype has ten or more counts. The V and J genes are TRBV27 and TRBJ1-1, with TRBD1 matching 9 bases. V was clipped by 2 bases and J by 5 bases; unmatched bases: 6. Germline lookup yields CDR1 MNHEY and CDR2 SMNVEV (reference sequence). The CDR3 totals 15 residues. The CDR3 DNA is TGTGCCAGCAGTTTAAAGGGACAGGGATGGACTGAAGCTTTCTTT. Protein: CASSLKGQGWTEAFF.

In its sample, this clonotype was seen many times. The chain employs TRBV28 and TRBJ2-1; 10 bases fit TRBD2. Unmatched junction bases numbered 10, after V lost 7 bases and J lost 7 bases. Germline assignment: CDR1 MDHEN and CDR2 SYDVKM. The CDR3 runs to 15 residues. CDR3 DNA sequence: TGTGCCAGCACCATCGGGCTAGCGGGAGTTAATGAGCAGTTCTTC. Translation: CASTIGLAGVNEQFF.

This clonotype was observed a handful of times. The chain is built from TRBV5-4 and TRBJ2-3, with D perhaps given as TRBD1 or TRBD2 (5 bases each). The CDR3 loop spans 16 amino acids. Germline CDR1 is SGHNT and CDR2 is YYREEE (reference sequence). Trimming removed 0 bases from V and 1 base from J, with 12 bases in between. The CDR3 protein is CASSLARGMGTDTQYF. The CDR3 nucleotides are TGTGCCAGCAGCTTGGCGAGGGGAATGGGCACAGATACGCAGTATTTT. Drawing the rest from reference TRBV5-4 and TRBJ2-3, the complete variable domain is ETGVTQSPTHLIKTRGQQVTLRCSSQSGHNTVSWYQQALGQGPQFIFQYYREEENGRGNFPPRFSGLQFPNYSSELNVNALELDDSALYLCASSLARGMGTDTQYFGPGTRLTVL.

The chain recombines TRBV6-1 with TRBJ1-6; no firm D call. Looked up from germline, CDR1 is MNHNS and CDR2 is SASEGT. The CDR3 extends over 13 amino acids. The V end lost 0 bases, the J end lost 11 bases, and 8 bases lay between the germline ends. Written as DNA, the CDR3 is TGTGCCAGCAGTGAAGCCCTGAGGCCACCCCTCCACTTT. Translating gives CASSEALRPPLHF.

This clonotype was seen only once. The junction differs from germline at one of its ends, possibly a read error. The chain couples TRBV7-9 to TRBJ1-1; possibly TRBD1 for D (6 bases). The CDR3 sequence is 15 residues long. CDR1 is SEHNR, CDR2 FQNEAQ, per germline (reference sequence). The CDR3 nucleotides are TGTGCCAGCATTGAGTCGGGGGGCATGAACACTGATGCTTTCTTT. Its protein is CASIESGGMNTDAFF.

J is TRBJ1-2 and V is TRBV28; the D gene is possibly TRBD1 (5 bases). CDR1 MDHEN and CDR2 SYDVKM come from the germline V gene. This CDR3 comprises 13 residues. V was pared by 6 bases and J by 5 bases, with 13 bases between. This CDR3 is CASRPLPGYGYTF. The DNA for the CDR3 is TGTGCCAGCAGGCCTCTTCCAGGGTATGGCTACACCTTC.

This clonotype was observed at least ten times. V gene TRBV11-3 combines with J gene TRBJ2-3; 12 nucleotides line up with TRBD2. The germline V gene has CDR1 SGHNT and CDR2 YENEEA. This CDR3 contains 17 residues. V trimming: 5 bases; J trimming: 2 bases; junction bases outside the gene matches: 8. CDR3 region: CASSARTSGVSTDTQYF. CDR3 bases: TGTGCCAGCAGCGCCCGGACTAGCGGGGTCTCCACAGATACGCAGTATTTT.

This clonotype has just a few counts. The rearrangement uses TRBV12-3 or TRBV12-4 and TRBJ2-1, with TRBD2 matching 8 bases. This CDR3 is 15 amino acids long. Unmatched junction bases numbered 9, after V lost 7 bases and J lost 4 bases. Here the CDR3 reads CASITPGLGYNEQFF. The DNA of the CDR3 is TGTGCCAGCATAACCCCGGGACTAGGGTACAATGAGCAGTTCTTC.

In this sample, this clonotype turned up many times. The V and J genes are TRBV12-5 and TRBJ1-1; D unresolved. Germline V gives CDR1 LGHNT, CDR2 FRNRAP. Trimming shortened V by 6 bases and J by 1 base, and 12 bases separated the two germline ends. This CDR3 contains 14 residues. The CDR3 spells CASGSGEGNTEAFF. CDR3 nucleotides: TGTGCTAGTGGCTCCGGCGAGGGGAACACTGAAGCTTTCTTT.

This clonotype has ten or more counts. The chain couples TRBV10-3 to TRBJ1-1, with D unresolved. V was trimmed by 3 bases and J by 2 bases, leaving 1 base between them. Germline-derived CDR1 and CDR2 are ENHRY and SYGVKD. The CDR3 runs to 11 residues. CDR3 in DNA: TGTGCCATCAGTGAAAACACTGAAGCTTTCTTT. This gives the protein CAISENTEAFF.

The gene calls are TRBV7-2 and TRBJ2-5; 9 nucleotides line up with TRBD1. This CDR3 is built from 17 residues. Germline CDR1 SGHTA, CDR2 FQGNSA. V dropped 4 bases and J dropped 3; count of bases not matched to a gene: 12. This CDR3 reads CASSSGAPRTGEETQYF. As DNA, the CDR3 is TGTGCCAGCAGCTCTGGGGCTCCTAGGACAGGGGAAGAGACCCAGTACTTC.

This clonotype was counted at least ten times. The chain couples TRBV27 to TRBJ2-2; D remains ambiguous. V dropped 4 bases and J dropped 4 bases, with 16 bases sitting between them. The CDR3 extends over 16 amino acids. Germline V gene data show CDR1 as MNHEY and CDR2 as SMNVEV (reference sequence). The CDR3 loop is CASSYLFNAATGELFF. For the CDR3, the DNA is TGTGCCAGCAGTTATCTCTTTAATGCAGCCACCGGGGAGCTGTTTTTT.

This clonotype showed up many times. This chain uses TRBV27 with TRBJ1-2; D may be TRBD1 (6 bases). The germline gives CDR1 MNHEY, CDR2 SMNVEV (reference sequence). The CDR3 totals 14 residues. V was pared by 5 bases and J by 8 bases, with 18 bases between. The CDR3 region is CASSNLRGMHGYTF. CDR3 sequence (DNA): TGTGCCAGCAGTAACCTAAGGGGGATGCACGGCTACACCTTC.

This chain connects TRBV10-3 to TRBJ2-7; D is perhaps TRBD1 (6 bases). CDR1 is ENHRY, CDR2 SYGVKD, per germline. Trimming left V 7 bases short and J 5 bases short, with 15 bases between. The CDR3 sequence is 13 residues long. CDR3 protein: CAINDRFPDEQYF. CDR3 coding DNA: TGTGCCATCAATGACAGGTTCCCCGACGAGCAGTACTTC.